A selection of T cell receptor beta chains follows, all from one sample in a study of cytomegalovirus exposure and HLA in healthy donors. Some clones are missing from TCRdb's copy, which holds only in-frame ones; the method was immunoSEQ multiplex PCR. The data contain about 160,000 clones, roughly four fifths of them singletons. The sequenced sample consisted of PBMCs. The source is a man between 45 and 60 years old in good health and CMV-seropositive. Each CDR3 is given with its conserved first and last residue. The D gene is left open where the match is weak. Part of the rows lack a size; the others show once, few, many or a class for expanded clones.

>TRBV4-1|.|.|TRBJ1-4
TGCGCCAGCAGCCAAGAGCCGGTGCCGGCTAATGAAAAACTGTTTTTT
CASSQEPVPANEKLFF
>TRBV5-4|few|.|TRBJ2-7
TGTGCCAGCAGAAGTGGGCCCTTTTACGAGCAGTACTTC
CASRSGPFYEQYF
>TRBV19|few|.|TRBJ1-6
TGTGCCAGTAGTATGGTCGGTAATTCACCCCTCCACTTT
CASSMVGNSPLHF
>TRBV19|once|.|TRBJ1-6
TGTGCCAGTAGGGGCCTGAACAGGGAAAATTCACCCCTCCACTTT
CASRGLNRENSPLHF
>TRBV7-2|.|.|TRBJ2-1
TGTGCCAGCAGCACACTCAGGGCGAATGAGCAGTTCTTC
CASSTLRANEQFF
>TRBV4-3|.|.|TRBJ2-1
TGCGCCAGCAGCCAAGAGAGAAGCCTCCTGGGGGGCAATGAGCAGTTCTTC
CASSQERSLLGGNEQFF
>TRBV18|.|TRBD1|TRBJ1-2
TGTGCCAGCTCTCCGAACAGGGGGCCTAGCTATGGCTACACCTTC
CASSPNRGPSYGYTF
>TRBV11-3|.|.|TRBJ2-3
TGTGCCAGCAGCTTAGAGTTTCTGGGGCCAGATACGCAGTATTTT
CASSLEFLGPDTQYF
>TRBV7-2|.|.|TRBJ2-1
TGTGCCAGCAGCTCCCACCCCGGGGAGTGGTATGAGCAGTTCTTC
CASSSHPGEWYEQFF
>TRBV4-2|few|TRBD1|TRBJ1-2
TGTGCCAGCAGCCCGGGACAGGGAGAGAGCTATGGCTACACCTTC
CASSPGQGESYGYTF
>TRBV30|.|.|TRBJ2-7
TGTGCCTGGAGTGTACTCGAACGGAGCTCCAACGAGCAGTACTTC
CAWSVLERSSNEQYF
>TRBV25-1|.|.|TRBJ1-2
TGTGCCAGCAGTGAATATATTGGGGGGAACTATGGCTACACCTTC
CASSEYIGGNYGYTF
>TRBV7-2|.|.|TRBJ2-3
TGTGCCAGCAGGGGACACCCTAGCACAGATACGCAGTATTTT
CASRGHPSTDTQYF
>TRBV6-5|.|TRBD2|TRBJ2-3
TGTGCCAGCAGTTACAGGACTAGCGGGTCATCAGATACGCAGTATTTT
CASSYRTSGSSDTQYF
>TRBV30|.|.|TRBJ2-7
TGTGCTTATTCTTCGAGTTGGGAGCAGTACTTC
CAYSSSWEQYF
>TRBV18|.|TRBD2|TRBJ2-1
TGTGCCAGCTCACCCAGTAGCGGGAGGAACAACAATGAGCAGTTCTTC
CASSPSSGRNNNEQFF
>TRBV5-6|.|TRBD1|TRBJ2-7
TGTGCCAGCAGCGCCCGGACAGGGGGCTACGAGCAGTACTTC
CASSARTGGYEQYF
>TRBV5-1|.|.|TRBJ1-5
TGCGCCAGCAGCTTAACAGGGAATCAGCCCCAGCATTTT
CASSLTGNQPQHF
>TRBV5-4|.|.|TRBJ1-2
TGTGCCAGCAGCTTGCCAGGGATTAATAACTATGGCTACACCTTC
CASSLPGINNYGYTF
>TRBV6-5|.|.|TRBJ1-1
TGTGCCAGCAGCCGTCTCAACACTGAAGCTTTCTTT
CASSRLNTEAFF
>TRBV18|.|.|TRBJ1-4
TGTGCCAGCTTGCAACAGGGATCTTCTGAAAAACTGTTTTTT
CASLQQGSSEKLFF
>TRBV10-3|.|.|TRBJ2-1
TGTGCCACTCGGGACATTCACCTCAATGAGCAGTTCTTC
CATRDIHLNEQFF
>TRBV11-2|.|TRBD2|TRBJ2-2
TGTGCCAGCAGTTTCCAGCGGGGGTCATCCGGGGAGCTGTTTTTT
CASSFQRGSSGELFF
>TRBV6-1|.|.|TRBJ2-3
TGTGCCAGCACAGGGGGCACAGATACGCAGTATTTT
CASTGGTDTQYF
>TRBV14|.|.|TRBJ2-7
TGTGCCAGCAGCCAATATCTAAACCCTTACGAGCAGTACTTC
CASSQYLNPYEQYF
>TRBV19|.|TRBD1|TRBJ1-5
TGTGCCAGTATCCAGCCCCGGACAGGGGGCAATCAGCCCCAGCATTTT
CASIQPRTGGNQPQHF
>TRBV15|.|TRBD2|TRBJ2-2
TGTGCCACCAGCCCCGGCGGGGGGATCGCCACCGGGGAGCTGTTTTTT
CATSPGGGIATGELFF
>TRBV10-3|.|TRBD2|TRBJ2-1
TGTGCCATCAGTAAGGGACTAGCGGGCAATGAGCAGTTCTTC
CAISKGLAGNEQFF
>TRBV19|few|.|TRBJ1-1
TGTGCCAGTAGCTCCAGACAGTCAATGAACACTGAAGCTTTCTTT
CASSSRQSMNTEAFF
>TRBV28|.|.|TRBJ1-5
TGTGCCAGCAGAAACAGGGAAAATCAGCCCCAGCATTTT
CASRNRENQPQHF
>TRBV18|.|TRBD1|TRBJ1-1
TGTGCCAGCTCTCCCGACAGGGGGCCCACTGAAGCTTTCTTT
CASSPDRGPTEAFF
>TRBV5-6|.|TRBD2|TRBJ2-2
TGTGCCAGCAGCTCCCTAACTAGCGGGGGGCCTCTAGTCACCGGGGAGCTGTTTTTT
CASSSLTSGGPLVTGELFF
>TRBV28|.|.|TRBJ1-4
TGTGCCAGCCAACCAGGGACAACTAATGAAAAACTGTTTTTT
CASQPGTTNEKLFF
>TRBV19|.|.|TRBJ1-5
TGTGCCTCTCACCGGACAGCTAGCAATCAGCCCCAGCATTTT
CASHRTASNQPQHF
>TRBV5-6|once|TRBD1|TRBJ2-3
TGTGCCAGCAGCCTGTGGACAGGGGTGCCAGATACGCAGTATTTT
CASSLWTGVPDTQYF
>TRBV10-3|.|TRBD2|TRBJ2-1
TGTGCCATCAGTGAGGCTGGGACTAGCTACAATGAGCAGTTCTTC
CAISEAGTSYNEQFF
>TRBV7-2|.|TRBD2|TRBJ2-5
TGTGCCAGCAGCTTACAGGGACTAGCGGGGGGGGAAGGGGAGACCCAGTACTTC
CASSLQGLAGGEGETQYF
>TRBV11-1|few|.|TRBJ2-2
TGTGCCAGCAGCATCTACTCCCTACCCGGGGAGCTGTTTTTT
CASSIYSLPGELFF
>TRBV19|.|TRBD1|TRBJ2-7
TGTGCAACTCGACAGGGTTTCGGCGAGCAGTACTTC
CATRQGFGEQYF
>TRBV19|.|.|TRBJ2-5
TGTGCCAGTAGTATAACAACTATTGAGACCCAGTACTTC
CASSITTIETQYF
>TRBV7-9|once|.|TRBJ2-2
TGTGCCAGCAGCTTAGGATTGGGGAGGACTAACACCGGGGAGCTGTTTTTT
CASSLGLGRTNTGELFF
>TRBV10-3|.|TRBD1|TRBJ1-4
TGTGCCATCAGCCCCCAACAGGGGGCGCTTGAAAAACTGTTTTTT
CAISPQQGALEKLFF
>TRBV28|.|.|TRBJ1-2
TGTGCCAGCCGTGACTATGGCTACACCTTC
CASRDYGYTF
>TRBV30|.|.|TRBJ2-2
TGTGCCTGGAGGATAAGTGGCGGGGTAGGGGAGCTGTTTTTT
CAWRISGGVGELFF
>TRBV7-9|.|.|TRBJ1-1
TGTGCCAGCAGCTTATTGGGGCAGGGGCGGGACACTGAAGCTTTCTTT
CASSLLGQGRDTEAFF
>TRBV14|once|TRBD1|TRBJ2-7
TGTGCCAGCAGCCAAGGGGACAGCTACGAGCAGTACTTC
CASSQGDSYEQYF
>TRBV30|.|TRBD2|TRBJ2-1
TGTGCCTGGAATAAAGCGGGAGGTCGCAATGAGCAGTTCTTC
CAWNKAGGRNEQFF
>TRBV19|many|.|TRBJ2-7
TGTGCCAGTAGCGGTCGGGACATTTCCTACGAGCAGTACTTC
CASSGRDISYEQYF
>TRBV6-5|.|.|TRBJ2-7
TGTGCCAGCAGTTACTCGGTGACTACCCCCTACGAGCAGTACTTC
CASSYSVTTPYEQYF
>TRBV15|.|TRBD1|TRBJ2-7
TGTGCCACCAGCAGAGATCAAGGGACAGGGGCCGAGCAGTACTTC
CATSRDQGTGAEQYF
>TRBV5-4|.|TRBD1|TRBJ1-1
TGTGCCAGCAGGAGAGACAGGGGAGAGGGGACGAACACTGAAGCTTTCTTT
CASRRDRGEGTNTEAFF
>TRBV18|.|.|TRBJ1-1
TGTGCCAGCTCGTACCGGGAGGGAACTGAAGCTTTCTTT
CASSYREGTEAFF
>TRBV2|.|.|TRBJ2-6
TGTGCCAGCAGTGAAGGACTTAAGGCTGGGGCCAACGTCCTGACTTTC
CASSEGLKAGANVLTF
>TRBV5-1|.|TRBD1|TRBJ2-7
TGCGCCAGCAGGCAGAGATCGGGGACAGAGACCTACGAGCAGTACTTC
CASRQRSGTETYEQYF